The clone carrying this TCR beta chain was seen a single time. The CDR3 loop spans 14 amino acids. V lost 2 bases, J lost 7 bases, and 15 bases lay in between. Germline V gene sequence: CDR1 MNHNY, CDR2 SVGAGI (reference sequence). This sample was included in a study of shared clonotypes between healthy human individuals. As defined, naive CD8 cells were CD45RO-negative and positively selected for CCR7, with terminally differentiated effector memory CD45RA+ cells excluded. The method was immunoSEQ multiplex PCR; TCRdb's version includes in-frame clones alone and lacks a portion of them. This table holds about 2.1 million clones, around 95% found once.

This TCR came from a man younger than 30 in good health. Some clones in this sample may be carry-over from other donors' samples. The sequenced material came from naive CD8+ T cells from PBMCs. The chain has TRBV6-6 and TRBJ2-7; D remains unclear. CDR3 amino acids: CASSYDGPFGEQYF. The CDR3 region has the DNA TGTGCCAGCAGTTACGACGGACCGTTCGGGGAGCAGTACTTC.